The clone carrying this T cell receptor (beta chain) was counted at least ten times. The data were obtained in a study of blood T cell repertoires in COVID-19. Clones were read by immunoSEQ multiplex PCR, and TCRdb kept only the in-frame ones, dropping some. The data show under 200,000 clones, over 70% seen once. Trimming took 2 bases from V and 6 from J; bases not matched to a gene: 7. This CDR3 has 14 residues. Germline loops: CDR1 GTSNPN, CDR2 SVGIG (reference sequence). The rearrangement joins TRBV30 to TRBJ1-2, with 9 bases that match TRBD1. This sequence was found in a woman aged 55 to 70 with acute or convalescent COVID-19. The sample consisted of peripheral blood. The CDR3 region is CAWSRTGTGNGYTF. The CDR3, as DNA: TGTGCCTGGAGTAGGACCGGGACAGGGAATGGCTACACCTTC.